The entry that follows covers one T cell receptor (beta chain) sequence. As yet, its antigen is unknown. This record comes from a study of human T cells and chemical hapten exposure. Documented time point: patch test 2, 6 weeks after DPC sensitization. Treatment described: therapeutic diphenylcyclopropenone sensitization with weekly scalp DPC. Study results and caveats: Versus controls, significantly more large CDR3 similarity clusters arose from expanded TCRs. PT1 expanded TCR numbers tracked positively with patch test score.

The germline V and J ends were trimmed by 6 bases and 7 bases, with 24 bases remaining between them. The CDR3 has 16 residues. Germline V gene lookup returns CDR1 MDHEN and CDR2 SYDVKM. Individual cDNA molecules had unique molecular identifiers attached to them by the library. A single record per CDR3 protein comes from TCRdb applying MiXCR to the RACE reads. The sample includes hundreds of thousands of distinct CDR3 sequences, under 6.5% seen only once; the top ten take about 5%. This receptor was identified in a woman aged 18 to 35 with alopecia areata. Some clones in this sample may be carry-over from other donors' samples. V and J are TRBV28 and TRBJ1-1; D not certain. Material: whole blood, obtained in connection with sensitization to the hapten diphenylcyclopropenone (DPC). The CDR3 nucleotides read TGTGCCAGCAGCCCGCAAGTGGAATCTGGGGTTGATGAAGCTTTCTTT. Translation: CASSPQVESGVDEAFF.